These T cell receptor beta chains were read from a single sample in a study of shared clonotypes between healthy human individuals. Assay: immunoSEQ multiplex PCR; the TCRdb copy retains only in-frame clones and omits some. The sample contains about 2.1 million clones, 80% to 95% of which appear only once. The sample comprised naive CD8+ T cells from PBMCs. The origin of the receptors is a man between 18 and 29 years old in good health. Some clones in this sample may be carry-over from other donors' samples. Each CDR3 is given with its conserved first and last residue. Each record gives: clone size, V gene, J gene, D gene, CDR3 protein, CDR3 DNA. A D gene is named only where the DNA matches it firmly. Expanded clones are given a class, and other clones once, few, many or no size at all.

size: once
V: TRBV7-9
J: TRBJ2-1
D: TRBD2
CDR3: CASSLGLAGGSYNEQFF
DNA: TGTGCCAGCAGCTTAGGACTAGCGGGAGGCTCCTACAATGAGCAGTTCTTC

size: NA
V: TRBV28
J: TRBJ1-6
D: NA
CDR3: CASSHSPLHF
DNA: TGTGCCAGCAGTCATTCACCCCTCCACTTT

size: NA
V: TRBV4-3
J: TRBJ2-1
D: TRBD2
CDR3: CASSQDHGRGTSGVNEQFF
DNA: TGCGCCAGCAGCCAAGACCATGGGAGGGGGACTAGCGGGGTTAATGAGCAGTTCTTC

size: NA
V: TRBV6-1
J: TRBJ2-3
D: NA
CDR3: CASSGRTRSDTQYF
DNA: TGTGCCAGCTCAGGTCGGACCAGATCAGATACGCAGTATTTT

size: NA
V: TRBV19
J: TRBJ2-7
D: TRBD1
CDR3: CASSSHSGTGGYYEQYF
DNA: TGTGCCAGTAGTTCACACTCCGGGACAGGGGGCTATTACGAGCAGTACTTC

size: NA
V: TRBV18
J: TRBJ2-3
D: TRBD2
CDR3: CASSPPALAGVPDTQYF
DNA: TGTGCCAGCTCACCACCTGCACTAGCGGGAGTCCCAGATACGCAGTATTTT

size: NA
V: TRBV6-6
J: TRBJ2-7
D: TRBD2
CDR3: CASSSKNTGSGSEQYF
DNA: TGTGCCAGCAGTTCCAAAAATACGGGTAGCGGGAGCGAGCAGTACTTC

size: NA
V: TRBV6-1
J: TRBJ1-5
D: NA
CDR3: CASSEGWGRQPQHF
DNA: TGTGCCAGCTCAGAGGGTTGGGGGCGACAGCCCCAGCATTTT

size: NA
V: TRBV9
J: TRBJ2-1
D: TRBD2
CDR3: CASSPLAGTSVYNEQFF
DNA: TGTGCCAGCAGCCCATTAGCCGGGACTAGCGTTTACAATGAGCAGTTCTTC

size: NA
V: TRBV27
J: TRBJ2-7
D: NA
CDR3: CASSLGPVNYEQYF
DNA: TGTGCCAGCAGTTTGGGGCCGGTTAACTACGAGCAGTACTTC

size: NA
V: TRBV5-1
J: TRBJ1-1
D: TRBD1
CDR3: CASSLTWDRGTEAFF
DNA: TGCGCCAGCAGCTTAACGTGGGACAGGGGGACTGAAGCTTTCTTT

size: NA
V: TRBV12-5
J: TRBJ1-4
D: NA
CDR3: CASGSVSRDRQNEKLFF
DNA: TGTGCTAGTGGTTCGGTATCAAGAGACAGGCAGAATGAAAAACTGTTTTTT

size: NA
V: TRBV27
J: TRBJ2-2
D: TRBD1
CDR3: CASSPRDRGTGELFF
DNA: TGTGCCAGCAGTCCCCGGGACAGGGGGACCGGGGAGCTGTTTTTT

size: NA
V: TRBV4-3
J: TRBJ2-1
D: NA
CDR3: CASSQVTTEEGFDNEQFF
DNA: TGCGCCAGCAGCCAAGTGACGACCGAAGAGGGATTTGACAATGAGCAGTTCTTC

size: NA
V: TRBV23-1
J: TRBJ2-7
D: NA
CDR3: CASSQNSARKYEQYF
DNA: TGCGCCAGCAGTCAAAACTCGGCTAGAAAATACGAGCAGTACTTC

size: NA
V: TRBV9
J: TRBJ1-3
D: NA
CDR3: CASSATESSGNTIYF
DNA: TGTGCCAGCAGCGCCACAGAGAGCTCTGGAAACACCATATATTTT

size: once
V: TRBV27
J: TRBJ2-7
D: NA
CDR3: CASSLGLGQFDSYEQYF
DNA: TGTGCCAGCAGTTTAGGTTTAGGACAATTCGACTCCTACGAGCAGTACTTC

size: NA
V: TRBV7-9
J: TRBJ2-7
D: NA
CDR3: CASSRPYLDEQYF
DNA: TGTGCCAGCAGCCGCCCGTATCTCGACGAGCAGTACTTC

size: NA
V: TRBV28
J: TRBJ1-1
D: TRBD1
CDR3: CASSSWDRGMNTEAFF
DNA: TGTGCCAGCAGTTCCTGGGACAGGGGAATGAACACTGAAGCTTTCTTT

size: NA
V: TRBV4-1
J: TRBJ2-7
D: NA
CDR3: CASSQDRWGALTWEQYF
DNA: TGCGCCAGCAGCCAAGATAGGTGGGGGGCCCTAACGTGGGAGCAGTACTTC

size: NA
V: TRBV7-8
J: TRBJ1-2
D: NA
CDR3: CASSLAETANYGYTF
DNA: TGTGCCAGCAGCTTAGCGGAGACTGCTAACTATGGCTACACCTTC

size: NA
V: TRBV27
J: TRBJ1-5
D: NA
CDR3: CASSLTLAQPQHF
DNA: TGTGCCAGCAGCCTTACTTTGGCCCAGCCCCAGCATTTT

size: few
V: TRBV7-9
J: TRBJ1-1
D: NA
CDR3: CASAVKTEAFF
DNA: TGTGCCAGCGCGGTGAAAACTGAAGCTTTCTTT

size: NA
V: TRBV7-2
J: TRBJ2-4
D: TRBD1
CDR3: CASSSPGGENIQYF
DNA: TGTGCCAGCAGCTCTCCAGGGGGCGAAAACATTCAGTACTTC

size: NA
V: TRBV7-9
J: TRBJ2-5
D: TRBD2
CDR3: CASSSPSGVQETQYF
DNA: TGTGCCAGCAGCTCGCCTAGCGGGGTCCAAGAGACCCAGTACTTC

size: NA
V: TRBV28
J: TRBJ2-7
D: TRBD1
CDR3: CASSLYGQGAIEQYF
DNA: TGTGCCAGCAGTTTGTACGGACAGGGGGCGATTGAGCAGTACTTC

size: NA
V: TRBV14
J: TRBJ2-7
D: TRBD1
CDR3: CASARDSTYEQYF
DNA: TGTGCCAGCGCCCGGGACAGTACCTACGAGCAGTACTTC

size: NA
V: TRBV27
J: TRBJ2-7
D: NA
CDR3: CASSPGRTYEQYF
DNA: TGTGCCAGCAGTCCAGGGAGGACCTACGAGCAGTACTTC

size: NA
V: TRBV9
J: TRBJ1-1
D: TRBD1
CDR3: CASSVGDSPIYTEAFF
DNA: TGTGCCAGCAGCGTGGGGGACAGCCCTATCTACACTGAAGCTTTCTTT

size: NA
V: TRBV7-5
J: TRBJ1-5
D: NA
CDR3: CVHNLEGQGANQPQHF
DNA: TGTGTCCATAACTTAGAGGGACAGGGGGCAAATCAGCCCCAGCATTTT

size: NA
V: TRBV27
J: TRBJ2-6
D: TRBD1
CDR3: CASSVDRAGANVLTF
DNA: TGTGCCAGCAGTGTCGACAGGGCTGGGGCCAACGTCCTGACTTTC

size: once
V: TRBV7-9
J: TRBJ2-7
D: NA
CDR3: CASSPRDTAYEQYF
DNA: TGTGCCAGCAGCCCCAGGGACACCGCCTACGAGCAGTACTTC

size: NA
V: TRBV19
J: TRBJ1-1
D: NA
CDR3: CASSMGTSVTEAFF
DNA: TGTGCCAGTAGTATGGGCACCTCGGTCACTGAAGCTTTCTTT

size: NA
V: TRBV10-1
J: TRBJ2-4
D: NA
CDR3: CANTGGSMANIQYF
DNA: TGCGCCAACACCGGGGGTAGCATGGCGAACATTCAGTACTTC

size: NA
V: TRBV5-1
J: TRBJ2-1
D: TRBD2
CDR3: CASSLAGLAGYNEQFF
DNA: TGCGCCAGCAGCTTGGCCGGTTTAGCGGGATACAATGAGCAGTTCTTC

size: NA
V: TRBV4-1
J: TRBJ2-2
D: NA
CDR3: CASSHSPGGELFF
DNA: TGCGCCAGCAGCCATTCGCCGGGCGGGGAGCTGTTTTTT

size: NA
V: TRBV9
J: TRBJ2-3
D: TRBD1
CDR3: CASSVGTGRSTDTQYF
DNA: TGTGCCAGCAGCGTAGGGACAGGGCGAAGCACAGATACGCAGTATTTT

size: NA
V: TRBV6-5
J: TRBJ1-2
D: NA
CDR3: CASSYSGSIYGYTF
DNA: TGTGCCAGCAGTTACTCCGGCTCTATCTATGGCTACACCTTC

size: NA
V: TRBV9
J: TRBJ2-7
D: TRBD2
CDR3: CASSLSLAGGPREQYF
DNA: TGTGCCAGCAGCCTCTCACTAGCGGGAGGGCCCCGCGAGCAGTACTTC